This entry lists 7 T cell receptor beta chains sequenced from one sample in a study of blood T cell repertoires in COVID-19. Clones were sequenced by immunoSEQ multiplex PCR, and TCRdb holds only the in-frame ones, with some missing. The sample has 100,000 to 130,000 clones; approximately 80% are singletons. The sequencing input was peripheral blood. These receptors originate from a man in his 70s with acute or convalescent COVID-19.

This sequence joins TRBV4-1 and TRBJ1-5, with 9 positions matching TRBD1. The V gene's germline CDR1 is MGHRA and CDR2 YSYEKL. The V gene end was trimmed by 8 bases and the J gene end by 7 bases; junction bases not matched to a gene: 15. The CDR3 spans 16 residues. The CDR3 sequence: CASGPEGQGTKQPQHF. Written as DNA, the CDR3 is TGCGCCAGCGGGCCGGAGGGACAGGGAACAAAACAGCCCCAGCATTTT.

This clone appeared once. The V gene is TRBV5-1, the J gene TRBJ2-2; 7 bases match TRBD1. CDR1 is SGHRS, CDR2 YFSETQ, per germline. After removal of 3 bases from V and 2 bases from J, the junction contained 7 bases not matched to a gene. The CDR3 covers 16 residues. The CDR3 sequence is CASSWLGTENTGELFF. In DNA, the CDR3 is TGCGCCAGCAGCTGGCTAGGGACAGAAAACACCGGGGAGCTGTTTTTT.

The chain carries TRBV11-2 and TRBJ2-5; maybe TRBD2 (5 bases). The CDR3 has 15 amino acids. Germline V lookup: CDR1 SGHAT, CDR2 FQNNGV. The V end lost 8 bases, the J end lost 6 bases, and 22 bases lay between the germline ends. As DNA, the CDR3 is TGTGCCAGCGGATTGGGATTCCTCGGGGTGAAGACCCAGTACTTC. Translating it yields CASGLGFLGVKTQYF.

This clone has just a few counts. The chain combines TRBV6-1 with TRBJ1-6, with TRBD1 matching 9 bases. The CDR3 is 16 amino acids. V lost 6 bases to trimming and J lost 0 bases; unmatched junction nucleotides: 3. CDR1 MNHNS and CDR2 SASEGT come from the germline V gene. The chain's CDR3 is CASREQGASYNSPLHF. The CDR3 DNA sequence: TGTGCCAGCAGGGAACAGGGGGCCTCCTATAATTCACCCCTCCACTTT.

The chain employs TRBV18 and TRBJ2-7, with D maybe TRBD1 (6 bases). CDR3 size: 13 residues. V dropped 6 bases and J dropped 6 bases, with 15 bases sitting between them. Germline loops: CDR1 KGHSH, CDR2 LQKENI. Written as DNA, the CDR3 is TGTGCCAGCTCCCCAGGGACACTCCGCGAGCAGTACTTC. As protein: CASSPGTLREQYF.

The gene calls are TRBV5-1 and TRBJ2-6, with no clear D. This CDR3 has 14 amino acids. Deletions cut 4 bases from V and 1 base from J, with 6 bases between. Germline CDR1 SGHRS, CDR2 YFSETQ. Written as DNA, the CDR3 is TGCGCCAGCAGCACCGCGTCTGGGGCCAACGTCCTGACTTTC. Translation gives CASSTASGANVLTF.

This rearrangement joins TRBV11-2 to TRBJ2-1; 10 bases align to TRBD1. The CDR3 spans 16 residues. The junction had 13 bases not matched to a gene; V was cut back by 6 bases and J by 8 bases. The germline gives CDR1 SGHAT, CDR2 FQNNGV. The CDR3 DNA reads TGTGCCAGCAGAGCAGCCGGGACAGGGGTTGATGATGAGCAGTTCTTC. Translating it yields CASRAAGTGVDDEQFF.